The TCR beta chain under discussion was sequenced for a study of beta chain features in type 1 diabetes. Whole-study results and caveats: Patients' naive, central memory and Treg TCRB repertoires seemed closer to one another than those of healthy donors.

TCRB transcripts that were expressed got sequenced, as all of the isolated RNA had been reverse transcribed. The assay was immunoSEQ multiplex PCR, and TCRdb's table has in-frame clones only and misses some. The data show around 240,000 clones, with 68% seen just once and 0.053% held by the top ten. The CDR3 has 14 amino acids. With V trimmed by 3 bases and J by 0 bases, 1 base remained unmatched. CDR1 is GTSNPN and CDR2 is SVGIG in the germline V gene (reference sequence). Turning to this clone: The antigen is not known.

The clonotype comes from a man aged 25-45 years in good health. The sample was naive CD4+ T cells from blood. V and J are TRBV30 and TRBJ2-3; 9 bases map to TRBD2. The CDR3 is CAWRLAGSTDTQYF. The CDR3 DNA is TGTGCCTGGAGGCTAGCGGGAAGCACAGATACGCAGTATTTT.